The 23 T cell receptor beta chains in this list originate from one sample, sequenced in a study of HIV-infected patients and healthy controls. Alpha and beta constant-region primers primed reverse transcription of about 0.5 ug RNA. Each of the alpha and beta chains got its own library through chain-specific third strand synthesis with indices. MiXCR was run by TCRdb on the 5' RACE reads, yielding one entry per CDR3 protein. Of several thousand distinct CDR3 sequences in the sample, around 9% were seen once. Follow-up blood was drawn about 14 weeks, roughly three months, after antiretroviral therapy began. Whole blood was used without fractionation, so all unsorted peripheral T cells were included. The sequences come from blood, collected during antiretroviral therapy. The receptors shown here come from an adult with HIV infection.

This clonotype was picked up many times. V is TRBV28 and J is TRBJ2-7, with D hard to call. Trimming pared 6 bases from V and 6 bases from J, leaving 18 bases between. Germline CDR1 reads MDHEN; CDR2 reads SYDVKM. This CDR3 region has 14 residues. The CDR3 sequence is CASSRTATYFEQYF. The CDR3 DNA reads TGTGCCAGCAGCAGAACAGCTACCTATTTCGAGCAGTACTTC.

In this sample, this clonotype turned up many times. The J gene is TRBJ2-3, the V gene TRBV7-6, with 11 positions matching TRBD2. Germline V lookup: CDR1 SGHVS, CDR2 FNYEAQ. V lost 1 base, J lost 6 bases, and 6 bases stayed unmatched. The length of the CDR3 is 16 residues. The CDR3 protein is CASSLEGLAGRDTQYF. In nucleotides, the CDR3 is TGTGCCAGCAGCTTAGAAGGACTAGCGGGCCGGGATACGCAGTATTTT.

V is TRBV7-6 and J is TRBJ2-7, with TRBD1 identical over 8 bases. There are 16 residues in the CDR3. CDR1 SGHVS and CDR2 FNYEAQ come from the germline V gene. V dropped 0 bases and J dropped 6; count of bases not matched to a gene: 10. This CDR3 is CASSLALTGGYSEQYF. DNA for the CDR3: TGTGCCAGCAGCTTAGCCCTTACAGGGGGTTACAGCGAGCAGTACTTC. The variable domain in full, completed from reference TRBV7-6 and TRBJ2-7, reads GAGVSQSPRYKVTKRGQDVALRCDPISGHVSLYWYRQALGQGPEFLTYFNYEAQQDKSGLPNDRFSAERPEGSISTLTIQRTEQRDSAMYRCASSLALTGGYSEQYFGPGTRLTVT.

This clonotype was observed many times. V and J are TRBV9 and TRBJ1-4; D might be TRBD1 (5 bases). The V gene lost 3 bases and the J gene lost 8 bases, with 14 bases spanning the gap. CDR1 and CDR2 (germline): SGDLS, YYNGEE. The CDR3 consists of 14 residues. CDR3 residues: CASSATLRDEKLFF. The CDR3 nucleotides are TGTGCCAGCAGCGCCACTCTCAGGGACGAAAAACTGTTTTTT.

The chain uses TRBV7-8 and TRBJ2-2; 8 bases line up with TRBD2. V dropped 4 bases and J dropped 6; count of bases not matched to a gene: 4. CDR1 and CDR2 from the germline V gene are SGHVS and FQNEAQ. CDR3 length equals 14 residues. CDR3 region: CASSSGGGAGELFF. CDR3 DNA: TGTGCCAGCAGCTCCGGGGGGGGGGCCGGGGAGCTGTTTTTT.

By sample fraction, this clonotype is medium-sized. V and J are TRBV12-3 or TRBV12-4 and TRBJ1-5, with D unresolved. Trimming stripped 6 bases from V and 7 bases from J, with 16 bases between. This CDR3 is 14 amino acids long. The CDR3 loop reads CASRKTDVGQPQHF. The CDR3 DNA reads TGTGCCAGCAGGAAAACGGATGTCGGGCAGCCCCAGCATTTT.

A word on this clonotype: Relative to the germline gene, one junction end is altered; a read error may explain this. The CDR3 DNA follows: TGTGCCAGCACCCAAGGGGGGAAGCCCACTCAAGGGACCCAGTACTTC. This codes for CASTQGGKPTQGTQYF. The chain is built from TRBV12-3 or TRBV12-4 and TRBJ2-5, with D possibly called TRBD1 or TRBD2 (6 bases each). The CDR3 totals 16 residues.

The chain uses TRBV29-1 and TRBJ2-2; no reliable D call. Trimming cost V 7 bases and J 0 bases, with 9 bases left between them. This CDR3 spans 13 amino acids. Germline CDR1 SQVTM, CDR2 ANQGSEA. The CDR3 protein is CSGMGTNTGELFF. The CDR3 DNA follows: TGCAGCGGAATGGGAACGAACACCGGGGAGCTGTTTTTT.

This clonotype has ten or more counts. CDR3 protein: CASSQVRGGLDTEAFF. The DNA for the CDR3 is TGTGCCAGCAGCCAAGTACGGGGTGGCCTGGACACTGAAGCTTTCTTT. The chain combines TRBV14 with TRBJ1-1; D not certain. The V end was cut by 1 base, the J end by 3 bases, with 15 bases between. This CDR3 is 16 amino acids long. CDR1 and CDR2 (germline): SGHDN, FVKESK.

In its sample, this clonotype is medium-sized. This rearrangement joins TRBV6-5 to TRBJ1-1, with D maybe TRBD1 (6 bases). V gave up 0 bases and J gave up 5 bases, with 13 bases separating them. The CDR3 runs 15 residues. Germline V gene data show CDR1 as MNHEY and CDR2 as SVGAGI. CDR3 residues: CASSYSISQGTEAFF. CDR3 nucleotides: TGTGCCAGCAGTTACTCAATTTCCCAGGGGACTGAAGCTTTCTTT.

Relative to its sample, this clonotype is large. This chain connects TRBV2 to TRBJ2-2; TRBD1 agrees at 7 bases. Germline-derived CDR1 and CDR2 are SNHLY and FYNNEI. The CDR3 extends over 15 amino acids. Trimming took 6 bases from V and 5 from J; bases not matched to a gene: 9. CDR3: CASSARPGQTGELFF. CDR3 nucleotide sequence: TGTGCCAGCAGCGCTCGTCCGGGACAGACCGGGGAGCTGTTTTTT. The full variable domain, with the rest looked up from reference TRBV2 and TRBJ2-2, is EPEVTQTPSHQVTQMGQEVILRCVPISNHLYFYWYRQILGQKVEFLVSFYNNEISEKSEIFDDQFSVERPDGSNFTLKIRSTKLEDSAMYFCASSARPGQTGELFFGEGSRLTVL.

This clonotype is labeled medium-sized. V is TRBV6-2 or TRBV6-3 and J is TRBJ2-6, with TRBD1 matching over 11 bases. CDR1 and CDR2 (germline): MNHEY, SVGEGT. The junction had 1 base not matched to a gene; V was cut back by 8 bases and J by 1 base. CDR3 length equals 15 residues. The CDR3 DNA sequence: TGTGCCAGCGGGACAGGGGGATCTGGGGCCAACGTCCTGACTTTC. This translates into CASGTGGSGANVLTF.

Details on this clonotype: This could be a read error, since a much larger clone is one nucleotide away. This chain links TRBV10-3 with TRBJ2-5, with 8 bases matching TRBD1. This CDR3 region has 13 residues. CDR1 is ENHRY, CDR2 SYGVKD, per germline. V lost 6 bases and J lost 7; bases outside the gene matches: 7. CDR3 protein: CAIRDRDGATQYF. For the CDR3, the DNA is TGTGCCATCAGGGACAGGGATGGAGCGACCCAGTACTTC.

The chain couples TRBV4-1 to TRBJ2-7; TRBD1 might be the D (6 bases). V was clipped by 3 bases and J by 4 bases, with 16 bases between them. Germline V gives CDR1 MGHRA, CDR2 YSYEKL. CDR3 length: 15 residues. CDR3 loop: CASSHRGTGTYEQYF. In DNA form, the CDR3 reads TGCGCCAGCAGCCATCGGGGAACAGGGACATACGAGCAGTACTTC.

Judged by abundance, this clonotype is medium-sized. This chain's CDR3 is CSARDAAVQETQYF. CDR3 sequence (DNA): TGCAGTGCTAGAGATGCGGCAGTCCAAGAGACCCAGTACTTC. The chain joins TRBV20-1 to TRBJ2-5; the D is unclear. The germline gives CDR1 DFQATT, CDR2 SNEGSKA (reference sequence). Trimming left V 0 bases short and J 1 base short, with 9 bases between. The CDR3 loop spans 14 amino acids.

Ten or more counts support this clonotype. The CDR3: CASSPLEGAAIYGYTF. DNA for the CDR3: TGTGCCAGCTCACCGTTGGAAGGGGCGGCGATCTATGGCTACACCTTC. The chain combines TRBV18 with TRBJ1-2; D possibly corresponds to TRBD1 (5 bases). Looked up from germline, CDR1 is KGHSH and CDR2 is LQKENI. This CDR3 has 16 amino acids. Trimming took 3 bases from V and 4 from J, leaving 18 bases between them.

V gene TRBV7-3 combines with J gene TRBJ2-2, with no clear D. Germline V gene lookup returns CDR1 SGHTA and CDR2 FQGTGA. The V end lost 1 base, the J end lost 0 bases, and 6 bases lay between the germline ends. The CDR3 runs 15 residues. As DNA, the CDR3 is TGTGCCAGCAGCTTAAGTGCTGCGAACACCGGGGAGCTGTTTTTT. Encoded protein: CASSLSAANTGELFF.

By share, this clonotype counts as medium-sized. The CDR3 is CASRSPQEGAFNSPLHF. For the CDR3, the DNA is TGTGCCAGCAGATCCCCTCAGGAGGGCGCCTTTAATTCACCCCTCCACTTT. The V call is TRBV12-3 or TRBV12-4, the J call TRBJ1-6; D remains unclear. Trimming shortened V by 6 bases and J by 6 bases, and 21 bases separated the two germline ends. This CDR3 is 17 amino acids long.

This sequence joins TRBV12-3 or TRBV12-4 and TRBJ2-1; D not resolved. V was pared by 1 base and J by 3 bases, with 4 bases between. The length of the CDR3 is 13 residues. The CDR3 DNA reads TGTGCCAGCAGTTTAGTCAGCTACAATGAGCAGTTCTTC. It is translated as CASSLVSYNEQFF.

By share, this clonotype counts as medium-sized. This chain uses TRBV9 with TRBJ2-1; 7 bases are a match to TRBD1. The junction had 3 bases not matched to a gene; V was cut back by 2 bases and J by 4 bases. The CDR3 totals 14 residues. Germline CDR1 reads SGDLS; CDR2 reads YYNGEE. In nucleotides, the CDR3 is TGTGCCAGCAGCGTGGAGGACAGGTACAATGAGCAGTTCTTC. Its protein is CASSVEDRYNEQFF.

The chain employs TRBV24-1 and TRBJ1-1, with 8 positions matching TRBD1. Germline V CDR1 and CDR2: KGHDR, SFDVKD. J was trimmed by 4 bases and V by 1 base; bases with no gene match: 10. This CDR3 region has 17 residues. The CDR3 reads CATSDFQQGERGTEAFF. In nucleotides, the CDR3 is TGTGCCACCAGTGATTTTCAACAGGGGGAGAGAGGCACTGAAGCTTTCTTT.

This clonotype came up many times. The CDR3: CASSFGVGGAGNEQFF. For the CDR3, the DNA is TGTGCCAGCAGTTTTGGTGTGGGGGGCGCGGGCAATGAGCAGTTCTTC. This rearrangement joins TRBV12-3 or TRBV12-4 to TRBJ2-1, with D perhaps given as TRBD1 or TRBD2 (6 bases each). Trimming cost V 3 bases and J 6 bases, with 18 bases left between them. The CDR3 is made up of 16 amino acids.

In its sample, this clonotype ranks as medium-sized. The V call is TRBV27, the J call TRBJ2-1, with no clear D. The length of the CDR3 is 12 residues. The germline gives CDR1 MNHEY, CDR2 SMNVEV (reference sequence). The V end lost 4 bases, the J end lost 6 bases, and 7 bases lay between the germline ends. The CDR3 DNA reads TGTGCCAGCAGTTGGGTTGGCAATGAGCAGTTCTTC. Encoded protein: CASSWVGNEQFF.